The rows below give T cell receptor beta chains drawn from one sample of a study of T cell repertoires in cytomegalovirus infection. TCRdb reprocessed the reads via MiXCR and lists one record per CDR3 protein. The sample yields some 590,000 distinct CDR3 sequences, 40% seen once. No antigen is known for these receptors. The specimen comprised cultured PBMCs, sampled from culture after CMV antigen stimulation. Source of these receptors: a human donor in good health (CMV status not recorded). Some clones in this sample may be carry-over from other donors' samples. Each CDR3 is given with its conserved first and last residue. The order of the fields is CDR3 protein, CDR3 DNA, clone size, D gene, V gene, J gene. The D gene is left open where the match is weak. Clone size is stated in some rows and not others, as once, few, many or a class when expanded.

CDR3: CRTGTQYF
DNA: TGCAGAACGGGGACCCAGTACTTC
size: .
D: .
V: TRBV20-1
J: TRBJ2-5

CDR3: CASSEVGLAKNIQYF
DNA: TGTGCCAGCAGTGAGGTGGGGCTAGCCAAAAACATTCAGTACTTC
size: .
D: .
V: TRBV2
J: TRBJ2-4

CDR3: CASSSRTAGSTDTQYF
DNA: TGTGCCAGCAGTTCAAGGACAGCCGGTAGCACAGATACGCAGTATTTT
size: few
D: .
V: TRBV12-3/TRBV12-4
J: TRBJ2-3

CDR3: CASSLAVTSSGTF
DNA: TGTGCCAGCAGCTTAGCGGTTACATCTTCCGGCACCTTC
size: few
D: .
V: TRBV7-2
J: TRBJ1-2

CDR3: CASSLTTDYGYTF
DNA: TGTGCCAGCAGTTTAACGACAGACTATGGCTACACCTTC
size: .
D: .
V: TRBV12-3/TRBV12-4
J: TRBJ1-2

CDR3: CASSREPSGGDTQYF
DNA: TGTGCCAGCAGTCGCGAGCCGAGCGGGGGGGATACGCAGTATTTT
size: .
D: TRBD2
V: TRBV4-1
J: TRBJ2-3

CDR3: CASSPSDTGELFF
DNA: TGTGCCAGCAGCCCGTCGGACACCGGGGAGCTGTTTTTT
size: few
D: .
V: TRBV11-1
J: TRBJ2-2

CDR3: CASSARQQSFLGNEQFF
DNA: TGTGCCAGCAGTGCTAGACAGCAGTCCTTTCTTGGTAATGAGCAGTTCTTC
size: .
D: .
V: TRBV2
J: TRBJ2-1

CDR3: CASTGTSGRRYQETQYF
DNA: TGTGCCAGCACGGGAACTAGCGGGCGACGGTACCAAGAGACCCAGTACTTC
size: .
D: TRBD2
V: TRBV28
J: TRBJ2-5

CDR3: CASSRMSRSYQETQYF
DNA: TGTGCCAGCAGCCGTATGTCTAGGTCGTACCAAGAGACCCAGTACTTC
size: .
D: .
V: TRBV11-2
J: TRBJ2-5

CDR3: CASSSGVGATEAFF
DNA: TGTGCCAGCAGCTCAGGGGTGGGTGCCACTGAAGCTTTCTTT
size: .
D: .
V: TRBV5-4
J: TRBJ1-1